This passage covers 25 T cell receptor beta chains from one sample sequenced in a study of CD8+ T cells in alopecia areata. RNA was extracted and reverse transcribed into cDNA as the sequencing template. Assay: immunoSEQ multiplex PCR; the TCRdb copy retains only in-frame clones and omits some. The table shows some 170,000 clones, with 58% occurring only once. Stated treatment: oral pan-JAK inhibitor, 5-10 mg twice daily. The specimen was CD4+ T cells sorted from blood, collected at approximately week 60, from a patient treated with tofacitinib. These receptors all stem from a human donor with alopecia areata.

This chain joins TRBV29-1 and TRBJ2-1; the match to TRBD1 covers 9 bases. V lost 7 bases and J lost 2; bases outside the gene matches: 3. The V gene's germline CDR1 is SQVTM and CDR2 ANQGSEA. The CDR3 is 13 amino acids. CDR3 sequence (DNA): TGCAGCGCCGGGGACAGGGCCTACAATGAGCAGTTCTTC. Translated: CSAGDRAYNEQFF.

This clone showed up just a few times. V gene TRBV12-5 combines with J gene TRBJ2-5; no reliable D call. Germline lookup yields CDR1 LGHNT and CDR2 FRNRAP. This CDR3 spans 12 amino acids. With 6 bases removed from V and 7 bases from J, the gap between germline ends came to 12 bases. The DNA of the CDR3 is TGTGCTAGTGGAGGAACCCCCATGACCCAGTACTTC. Translating it yields CASGGTPMTQYF.

This chain links TRBV5-1 with TRBJ2-6, with 10 bases identical to TRBD2. This CDR3 is built from 18 residues. Trimming took 3 bases from V and 0 from J; bases not matched to a gene: 6. CDR1 and CDR2 from the germline V gene are SGHRS and YFSETQ. CDR3 amino acids: CASSSRLAGSSGANVLTF. The CDR3 DNA follows: TGCGCCAGCAGCTCCCGACTAGCGGGCAGCTCTGGGGCCAACGTCCTGACTTTC. Full variable domain (missing parts from reference TRBV5-1 and TRBJ2-6): KAGVTQTPRYLIKTRGQQVTLSCSPISGHRSVSWYQQTPGQGLQFLFEYFSETQRNKGNFPGRFSGRQFSNSRSEMNVSTLELGDSALYLCASSSRLAGSSGANVLTFGAGSRLTVL.

This rearrangement joins TRBV5-1 to TRBJ1-5, with TRBD1 matching over 9 bases. Losses at the gene ends were 4 bases for V and 0 bases for J; bases not matched to a gene: 5. Germline lookup yields CDR1 SGHRS and CDR2 YFSETQ. The CDR3 spans 16 residues. The CDR3 reads CASSPGTGSSNQPQHF. DNA for the CDR3: TGCGCCAGCAGCCCCGGGACAGGGTCTAGCAATCAGCCCCAGCATTTT.

The chain carries TRBV21-1 and TRBJ2-3; the DNA was not used to check the table's D call, TRBD2. TRBV21-1 is classified as a pseudogene. The CDR3 has 15 amino acids. The CDR3 protein is CASSTWTSKTDTQYF. CDR3 coding DNA: TGTGCCAGCAGCACATGGACTAGCAAAACAGATACGCAGTATTTT.

This clone came up a few times. V and J are TRBV15 and TRBJ2-1; D uncertain. The germline CDR1 and CDR2 sequences are LNHNV and YYDKDF (reference sequence). V gave up 0 bases and J gave up 9 bases, with 9 bases separating them. The CDR3 has 13 residues. CDR3 in amino acids: CATSRDQAAEQFF. CDR3 DNA: TGTGCCACCAGCAGAGATCAGGCCGCTGAGCAGTTCTTC.

Only a few counts were recorded for this clone. V gene TRBV5-1 combines with J gene TRBJ2-2, with D unresolved. CDR3 length: 12 residues. V gave up 0 bases and J gave up 7 bases, with 4 bases separating them. CDR1 and CDR2 (germline): SGHRS, YFSETQ. This CDR3 reads CASSLVNGELFF. CDR3 sequence (DNA): TGCGCCAGCAGCTTGGTAAACGGGGAGCTGTTTTTT. The whole variable domain, remainder taken from reference TRBV5-1 and TRBJ2-2, is KAGVTQTPRYLIKTRGQQVTLSCSPISGHRSVSWYQQTPGQGLQFLFEYFSETQRNKGNFPGRFSGRQFSNSRSEMNVSTLELGDSALYLCASSLVNGELFFGEGSRLTVL.

The chain joins TRBV25-1 to TRBJ2-1; D ambiguous. The CDR3 contains 11 residues. With 3 bases removed from V and 8 bases from J, the gap between germline ends came to 5 bases. Germline CDR1 is MGHDK and CDR2 is SYGVNS. CDR3 DNA: TGTGCCAGCAGTGATAGTTATGAGCAGTTCTTC. This gives the protein CASSDSYEQFF. The full variable domain, its missing parts supplied by reference TRBV25-1 and TRBJ2-1, is EADIYQTPRYLVIGTGKKITLECSQTMGHDKMYWYQQDPGMELHLIHYSYGVNSTEKGDLSSESTVSRIRTEHFPLTLESARPSHTSQYLCASSDSYEQFFGPGTRLTVL.

The V gene is TRBV2, the J gene TRBJ2-7; tentative D call: TRBD1 (5 bases). Trimming left V 2 bases short and J 2 bases short, with 22 bases between. CDR1 SNHLY and CDR2 FYNNEI come from the germline V gene. CDR3 size: 18 residues. Written as DNA, the CDR3 is TGTGCCAGCAGTGAACGGGCGCCCAGGGCCCGTACGACCTACGAGCAGTACTTC. Residues: CASSERAPRARTTYEQYF.

The rearrangement uses TRBV6-5 and TRBJ2-2, with D unresolved. Trimming cost V 2 bases and J 4 bases, with 11 bases left between them. CDR3 length: 15 amino acids. CDR1 and CDR2 (germline): MNHEY, SVGAGI. This CDR3 reads CASSYRTESTGELFF. The CDR3 nucleotides are TGTGCCAGCAGTTACCGGACGGAGAGCACCGGGGAGCTGTTTTTT.

The chain links TRBV7-8 to TRBJ1-2, with 12 bases aligning to TRBD1. CDR3 length: 17 amino acids. Germline assignment: CDR1 SGHVS and CDR2 FQNEAQ. The V gene end was trimmed by 0 bases and the J gene end by 5 bases; junction bases not matched to a gene: 7. The CDR3, as DNA: TGTGCCAGCAGCTTAGCCCCGGGACAGGGGGCACTATATGGCTACACCTTC. Translation: CASSLAPGQGALYGYTF.

This chain connects TRBV7-3 to TRBJ1-1, with a possible D match to TRBD1 (6 bases). The germline CDR1 and CDR2 sequences are SGHTA and FQGTGA. The CDR3 extends over 13 amino acids. Trimming pared 5 bases from V and 3 bases from J, leaving 10 bases between. The CDR3 DNA sequence: TGTGCCAGCAGCGCCAGGGGTGACACTGAAGCTTTCTTT. It yields the protein CASSARGDTEAFF.

J is TRBJ1-4 and V is TRBV19; 10 bases agree with TRBD1. Germline loops: CDR1 LNHDA, CDR2 SQIVND (reference sequence). V lost 7 bases, J lost 7 bases, and 12 bases stayed unmatched. This CDR3 is 16 amino acids long. The CDR3 DNA reads as TGTGCCAGTACCGCAACCGTTGGACAGGGGGGTGAAAAACTGTTTTTT. It yields the protein CASTATVGQGGEKLFF.

V gene TRBV7-9 combines with J gene TRBJ2-7; 7 nucleotides align to TRBD1. Germline values: CDR1 SEHNR, CDR2 FQNEAQ (reference sequence). V lost 5 bases to trimming and J lost 2 bases; unmatched junction nucleotides: 3. The CDR3 spans 13 residues. CDR3 loop: CASSPDRAYEQYF. The CDR3 coding sequence is TGTGCCAGCAGCCCAGACAGGGCCTACGAGCAGTACTTC.

V is TRBV29-1 and J is TRBJ2-3; D assignment may be TRBD1 or TRBD2 (5 bases each). The CDR3 is made up of 14 amino acids. V lost 7 bases and J lost 4, with 18 bases in between. Per the germline V gene, CDR1 is SQVTM and CDR2 is ANQGSEA. CDR3 amino acids: CSARPGPFSDTQYF. The CDR3 region has the DNA TGCAGCGCCCGTCCGGGGCCCTTTTCAGATACGCAGTATTTT.

This chain connects TRBV2 to TRBJ1-2; D is unclear. Germline V lookup: CDR1 SNHLY, CDR2 FYNNEI. Trimming left V 7 bases short and J 3 bases short, with 12 bases between. The CDR3 loop spans 13 amino acids. The CDR3 protein is CASTKAEYYGYTF. Here the CDR3 DNA reads TGTGCCAGCACCAAGGCGGAGTACTATGGCTACACCTTC. Full variable domain (remainder filled in from reference TRBV2 and TRBJ1-2): EPEVTQTPSHQVTQMGQEVILRCVPISNHLYFYWYRQILGQKVEFLVSFYNNEISEKSEIFDDQFSVERPDGSNFTLKIRSTKLEDSAMYFCASTKAEYYGYTFGSGTRLTVV.

The chain links TRBV9 to TRBJ2-3, with 16 bases lining up with TRBD2. Losses at the gene ends were 3 bases for V and 7 bases for J; bases not matched to a gene: 5. CDR1 is SGDLS, CDR2 YYNGEE, per germline. The CDR3 extends over 16 amino acids. The CDR3 sequence is CASSGGTSGGVYTQYF. For the CDR3, the DNA is TGTGCCAGCAGCGGAGGGACTAGCGGGGGGGTCTATACGCAGTATTTT.

This clone has only a few counts. This rearrangement joins TRBV4-3 to TRBJ1-6, with a weak D call TRBD1 (6 bases). Germline CDR1 LGHNA, CDR2 YSLEER. Trimming removed 1 base at V and 8 bases at J, with 9 bases between. The CDR3 has 14 residues. CDR3 coding DNA: TGCGCCAGCAGCCAAGTAGGGGGGTATTCACCCCTCCACTTT. Amino acid sequence: CASSQVGGYSPLHF.

The chain joins TRBV6-6 to TRBJ1-5; 8 bases line up with TRBD1. CDR1 MNHNY and CDR2 SVGAGI come from the germline V gene (reference sequence). The CDR3 runs 15 residues. Losses at the gene ends were 5 bases for V and 9 bases for J; bases not matched to a gene: 12. CDR3 protein: CASSKDRQGRGPQHF. CDR3 bases: TGTGCCAGCAGTAAAGACAGACAGGGGCGAGGGCCCCAGCATTTT.

This sequence joins TRBV30 and TRBJ2-1, with 11 bases fitting TRBD2. Germline CDR1 reads GTSNPN; CDR2 reads SVGIG (reference sequence). V trimming: 5 bases; J trimming: 6 bases; junction bases outside the gene matches: 6. The CDR3 has 14 amino acids. CDR3 nucleotide sequence: TGTGCCTGGGCCACTAGCGGGGGCCGCAATGAGCAGTTCTTC. Its translation is CAWATSGGRNEQFF. Looking up the rest from reference TRBV30 and TRBJ2-1 gives the full variable domain: SQTIHQWPATLVQPVGSPLSLECTVEGTSNPNLYWYRQAAGRGLQLLFYSVGIGQISSEVPQNLSASRPQDRQFILSSKKLLLSDSGFYLCAWATSGGRNEQFFGPGTRLTVL.

The CDR3 is CAWTATGSIWPQHF. The CDR3 DNA reads TGTGCCTGGACGGCGACAGGGAGCATTTGGCCCCAGCATTTT. The gene calls are TRBV30 and TRBJ1-5; TRBD1 matches 7 bases. The ends lost 4 bases at V and 9 bases at J; junction bases unmatched: 12. CDR1 GTSNPN and CDR2 SVGIG come from the germline V gene (reference sequence). This CDR3 is built from 14 residues.

The V call is TRBV7-2, the J call TRBJ2-2; no definite D call. Per the germline V gene, CDR1 is SGHTA and CDR2 is FQGNSA. Trimming shortened V by 0 bases and J by 6 bases, and 8 bases separated the two germline ends. The CDR3 sequence is 14 residues long. DNA for the CDR3: TGTGCCAGCAGCTTAGCTAGCCGTTCCGGGGAGCTGTTTTTT. Encoded protein: CASSLASRSGELFF. Full variable domain (remainder filled in from reference TRBV7-2 and TRBJ2-2): GAGVSQSPSNKVTEKGKDVELRCDPISGHTALYWYRQSLGQGLEFLIYFQGNSAPDKSGLPSDRFSAERTGGSVSTLTIQRTQQEDSAVYLCASSLASRSGELFFGEGSRLTVL.

The V call is TRBV6-5, the J call TRBJ1-6, with no clear D. Per the germline V gene, CDR1 is MNHEY and CDR2 is SVGAGI. V was pared by 2 bases and J by 10 bases, with 9 bases between. The CDR3 runs 13 residues. The CDR3 is CASSYESASPLHF. CDR3 nucleotide sequence: TGTGCCAGCAGTTACGAAAGCGCCTCACCCCTCCACTTT.

J is TRBJ2-3 and V is TRBV29-1, with 10 bases lining up with TRBD1. In germline, CDR1 is SQVTM, CDR2 ANQGSEA. The CDR3 is made up of 15 amino acids. The V and J ends lost 0 bases and 2 bases, in that order; junction bases with no gene match: 2. CDR3 residues: CSVEEGTGATDTQYF. CDR3 DNA sequence: TGCAGCGTTGAAGAGGGGACAGGGGCCACAGATACGCAGTATTTT.

This clone was seen just once. The rearrangement joins TRBV2 to TRBJ1-6, with D hard to call. CDR1 is SNHLY and CDR2 is FYNNEI in the germline V gene. The CDR3 has 14 amino acids. Trimming pared 4 bases from V and 6 bases from J, leaving 10 bases between. CDR3 sequence (DNA): TGTGCCAGCAGTGCGGCAGGACTTAATTCACCCCTCCACTTT. It yields the protein CASSAAGLNSPLHF.